The clone carrying this TCR beta chain has just one count. The target antigen is unknown. The data originate from a study of CD8 T cells in Susac syndrome. The study, taken as a whole, reports: The study conceded that relatively few individuals underwent its TCR sequencing and HLA analysis.

Germline V gives CDR1 SGDLS, CDR2 YYNGEE. The CDR3 runs to 15 residues. With 0 bases removed from V and 7 bases from J, the gap between germline ends came to 11 bases. RNA amounts of about 0.45 to 1 ug underwent reverse transcription with random hexamers. One entry per CDR3 protein, called by TCRdb with MiXCR from the immunoSEQ multiplex PCR reads. The sample carries more than 100,000 distinct CDR3 sequences, roughly 94% recorded once. Sequencing targeted TCR beta in blood CD8+ and CD4+ T cells. The specimen was CD8+ T cells from PBMCs. V gene TRBV9 combines with J gene TRBJ1-6, with D possibly matching TRBD1 (5 bases). The origin of this receptor is a human donor with Susac syndrome. Here the CDR3 reads CASSVATGLNSPLHF. CDR3 nucleotide sequence: TGTGCCAGCAGCGTAGCCACGGGGCTGAATTCACCCCTCCACTTT.